This T cell receptor (beta chain) was identified during a study of cytomegalovirus exposure and HLA in healthy donors. V lost 1 base and J lost 3, with 16 bases in between. Germline CDR1 is SGHNT and CDR2 is YENEEA. The CDR3 covers 16 residues. Vbeta (60) and Jbeta (13) primers were used in the PCR. Clones were read by immunoSEQ multiplex PCR, and TCRdb kept only the in-frame ones, dropping some. The sample comprises over 150,000 clones, almost 80% of which are singletons, and roughly 1.3% rests with the top ten. The chain combines TRBV11-3 with TRBJ2-7, with a weak D call TRBD1 (5 bases). The TCR sequence derives from a woman in her 50s in good health and CMV-seronegative. Sequencing was done on a sample of PBMCs. CDR3 nucleotides: TGTGCCAGCAGCTTAGGAGGTCCAGGGCCCGGCTACGAGCAGTACTTC. Translating it yields CASSLGGPGPGYEQYF.